This TCR beta chain originates from a study of T-cell memory formation after mild COVID-19. Study details: There were largely donor-specific TCR clusters.

As regards this clonotype: The antigen is unknown.

The germline gives CDR1 KGHSH, CDR2 LQKENI. Germline trimming cut 5 bases from V and 2 bases from J; bases unmatched to any gene: 4. This CDR3 is built from 15 residues. General observations from the study: Within pre-infection memory, some responding clones were found, suggesting cross-reactive memory joined. Later expanders leaned CD4+, whereas clones that contracted between day 15 and 85 were balanced CD4/CD8.

With constant-segment primers, 5'RACE yielded cDNA libraries of TCR alpha and TCR beta that carried sample barcodes and UMIs. Each CDR3 protein is one row after TCRdb ran MiXCR on the 5' RACE reads. The sample records about 50,000 distinct CDR3 sequences, roughly 12% being singletons. The chain has TRBV18 and TRBJ2-1; 9 bases are a match to TRBD2. This TCR was recovered from a man younger than 30 who had mild COVID-19 (a few samples of this study predate the infection). Cell type and time point are not known. The sequencing input was PBMCs or a T cell subset sorted from them (not recorded which). CDR3 in amino acids: CASSRAGGTYNEQFF. The CDR3 DNA sequence: TGTGCCAGCTCAAGGGCGGGGGGGACCTACAATGAGCAGTTCTTC.